This passage covers 10 T cell receptor beta chains from one sample sequenced in a study of T cell clones after liver transplantation. Measured with immunoSEQ multiplex PCR; TCRdb has only the in-frame clones, and not every one. The table shows 9,000 to 9,500 clones, with around 80% occurring only once. Sequencing used CD8+ T cells from blood, obtained at the 22-month timepoint. These receptors were obtained from a human patient who received a liver transplant. The graft donor may be the source of some T cells.

The V and J genes are TRBV9 and TRBJ2-2, with 9 bases lining up with TRBD1. The V gene's germline CDR1 is SGDLS and CDR2 YYNGEE. V dropped 0 bases and J dropped 4; count of bases not matched to a gene: 4. This CDR3 region has 16 residues. CDR3 sequence reads: CASSVGYRGRTGELFF. DNA for the CDR3: TGTGCCAGCAGCGTAGGGTACAGGGGGCGCACCGGGGAGCTGTTTTTT. Full variable domain (missing parts from reference TRBV9 and TRBJ2-2): DSGVTQTPKHLITATGQRVTLRCSPRSGDLSVYWYQQSLDQGLQFLIQYYNGEERAKGNILERFSAQQFPDLHSELNLSSLELGDSALYFCASSVGYRGRTGELFFGEGSRLTVL.

This chain uses TRBV10-3 with TRBJ2-7, with D possibly TRBD2 on 6 matching bases. The CDR3 covers 15 residues. With 6 bases removed from V and 0 bases from J, the gap between germline ends came to 15 bases. CDR1 and CDR2 from the germline V gene are ENHRY and SYGVKD. The CDR3 DNA follows: TGTGCCATCAGGAACACCGCTAGCGCCTCCTACGAGCAGTACTTC. Amino acid sequence: CAIRNTASASYEQYF.

This clone was recorded once. V and J are TRBV5-1 and TRBJ2-2, with D possibly being TRBD1 (6 bases). The CDR3 is made up of 16 amino acids. Germline V lookup: CDR1 SGHRS, CDR2 YFSETQ. Trimming removed 0 bases at V and 1 base at J, with 10 bases between. The CDR3 loop reads CASSLGTDENTGELFF. CDR3 DNA: TGCGCCAGCAGCTTGGGGACAGATGAGAACACCGGGGAGCTGTTTTTT.

V and J are TRBV11-3 and TRBJ1-1; 9 nucleotides agree with TRBD1. Looked up from germline, CDR1 is SGHNT and CDR2 is YENEEA. J gave up 3 bases and V 5 bases, and 7 bases lay outside the gene matches. The CDR3 contains 15 residues. The chain's CDR3 is CASSRGGTGYTEAFF. The CDR3 DNA reads as TGTGCCAGCAGCCGTGGAGGGACAGGGTACACTGAAGCTTTCTTT.

The chain combines TRBV7-6 with TRBJ2-7; the match to TRBD2 covers 9 bases. The CDR3 is 15 amino acids. V was clipped by 1 base and J by 5 bases; unmatched bases: 6. Germline-derived CDR1 and CDR2 are SGHVS and FNYEAQ. The CDR3 here is CASSLVGGGADEQYF. In nucleotides, the CDR3 is TGTGCCAGCAGCTTAGTCGGCGGGGGGGCCGACGAGCAGTACTTC.

V and J are TRBV6-4 and TRBJ1-2, with 7 positions matching TRBD1. The CDR3 covers 16 residues. The trim removed 4 bases at V and 8 bases at J, leaving 16 bases unmatched. Germline values: CDR1 MRHNA, CDR2 SNTAGT. In DNA form, the CDR3 reads TGTGCCAGCAGTGCGACAGGGTCACAACCCGTCTGGGGCTACACCTTC. Its translation is CASSATGSQPVWGYTF.

This clone is medium-sized (0.01 to 0.1%). The V call is TRBV13, the J call TRBJ2-7; D is undetermined. The CDR3 totals 11 residues. CDR1 and CDR2 from the germline V gene are PRHDT and FYEKMQ (reference sequence). V was shortened by 5 bases and J by 3 bases, with 5 bases between the two germline ends. In nucleotides, the CDR3 is TGTGCCAGCAGCCCCAACTACGAGCAGTACTTC. This gives the protein CASSPNYEQYF.

The J gene is TRBJ1-2, the V gene TRBV6-5, with 8 nucleotides matching TRBD1. Germline trimming cut 5 bases from V and 2 bases from J; bases unmatched to any gene: 4. There are 14 residues in the CDR3. Germline CDR1 is MNHEY and CDR2 is SVGAGI. DNA for the CDR3: TGTGCCAGCAGTGACCGACAGGGGAACTATGGCTACACCTTC. Translating it yields CASSDRQGNYGYTF.

V is TRBV7-9 and J is TRBJ2-6; D unresolved. The CDR3 is 15 amino acids. V was clipped by 5 bases and J by 0 bases, with 8 bases between them. CDR1 is SEHNR and CDR2 is FQNEAQ in the germline V gene (reference sequence). This chain's CDR3 is CASSPQYSGANVLTF. DNA for the CDR3: TGTGCCAGCAGCCCCCAGTACTCTGGGGCCAACGTCCTGACTTTC. The whole variable domain, filled in from reference TRBV7-9 and TRBJ2-6, reads DTGVSQNPRHKITKRGQNVTFRCDPISEHNRLYWYRQTLGQGPEFLTYFQNEAQLEKSRLLSDRFSAERPKGSFSTLEIQRTEQGDSAMYLCASSPQYSGANVLTFGAGSRLTVL.

V and J are TRBV30 and TRBJ2-7; 7 positions agree with TRBD2. CDR1 GTSNPN and CDR2 SVGIG come from the germline V gene (reference sequence). V lost 0 bases, J lost 3 bases, and 2 bases stayed unmatched. This CDR3 has 13 residues. The CDR3 nucleotides read TGTGCCTGGAGTGTAGGGAGGGTCTACGAGCAGTACTTC. This codes for CAWSVGRVYEQYF.